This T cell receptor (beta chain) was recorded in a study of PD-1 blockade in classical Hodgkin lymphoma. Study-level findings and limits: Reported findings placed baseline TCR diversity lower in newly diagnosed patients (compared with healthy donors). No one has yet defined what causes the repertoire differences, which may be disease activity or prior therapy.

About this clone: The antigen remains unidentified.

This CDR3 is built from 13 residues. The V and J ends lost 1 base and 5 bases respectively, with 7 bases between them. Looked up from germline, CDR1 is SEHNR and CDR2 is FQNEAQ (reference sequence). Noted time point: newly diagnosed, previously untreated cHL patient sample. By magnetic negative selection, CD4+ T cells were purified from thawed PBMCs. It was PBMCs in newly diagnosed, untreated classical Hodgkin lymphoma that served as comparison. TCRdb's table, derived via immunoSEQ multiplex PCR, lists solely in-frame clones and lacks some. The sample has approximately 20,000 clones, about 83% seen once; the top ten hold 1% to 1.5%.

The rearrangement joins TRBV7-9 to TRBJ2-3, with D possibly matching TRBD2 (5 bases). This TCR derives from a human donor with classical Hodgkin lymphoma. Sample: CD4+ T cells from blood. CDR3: CASSLDAGDTQYF. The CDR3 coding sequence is TGTGCCAGCAGCTTAGACGCGGGAGATACGCAGTATTTT.